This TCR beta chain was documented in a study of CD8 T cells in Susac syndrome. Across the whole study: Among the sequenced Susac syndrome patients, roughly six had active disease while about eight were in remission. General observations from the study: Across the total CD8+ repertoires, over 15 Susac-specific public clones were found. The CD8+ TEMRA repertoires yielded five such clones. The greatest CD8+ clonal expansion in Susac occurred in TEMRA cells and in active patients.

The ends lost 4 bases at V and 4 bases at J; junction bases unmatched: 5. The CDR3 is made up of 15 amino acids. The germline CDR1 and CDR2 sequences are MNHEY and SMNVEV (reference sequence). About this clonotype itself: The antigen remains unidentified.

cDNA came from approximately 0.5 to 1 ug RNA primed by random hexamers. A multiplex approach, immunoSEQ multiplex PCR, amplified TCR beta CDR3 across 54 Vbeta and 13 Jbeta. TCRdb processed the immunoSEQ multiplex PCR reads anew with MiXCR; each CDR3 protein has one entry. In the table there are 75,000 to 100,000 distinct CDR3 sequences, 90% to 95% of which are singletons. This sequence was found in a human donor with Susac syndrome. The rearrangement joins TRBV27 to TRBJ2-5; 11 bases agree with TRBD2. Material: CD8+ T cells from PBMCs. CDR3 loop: CASSSPGLAVETQYF. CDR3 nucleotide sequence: TGTGCCAGCAGTTCGCCGGGACTAGCGGTAGAGACCCAGTACTTC.